This TCR beta chain was recovered during a study of T-cell reconstitution after alpha-beta-depleted transplantation in children (dated by TCRdb to the mid-2010s). Context from the whole study: The study quantitatively tracked T-cell immune reconstitution after TCRalphabeta/CD19-depleted allogeneic hematopoietic cell transplantation in children using TCR repertoire profiling.

Sample treatment or condition, as interpreted from the label and publication: allogeneic hematopoietic cell transplantation with graft depleted of TCRalphabeta T cells and CD19 B cells. Transplant recipients were children who received TCRalphabeta/CD19-depleted allogeneic hematopoietic cell grafts. The protocol used for the library was PCR. Sequencing instrument: Illumina HiSeq 2500. To normalize quantification of the TCRbeta repertoire, the TCR libraries were built with molecular barcoding that relied on unique molecular identifiers. TCRdb reran the public reads through fastp at Q25 and MiXCR, keeping productive beta chains. Every entry covers one CDR3 protein and lists the most common genes and DNA from its rows. Across this sample there are a few hundred thousand distinct CDR3 sequences, with 23% seen only once. The ten most abundant clones make up approximately 9.9% of the sample. On this clonotype itself: This clone's antigen is unknown. No base qualities exist here, and no much larger clone lies one base off it.

Study-level results and caveats: In some patients, the high TCRbeta diversity seen at day 60 was put down to recipient T cells and intrathymic progenitors that had survived conditioning. About two months after transplant, the apparently early recovery of alphabetaT-cell counts reportedly depended on just several hundred clones that had expanded rapidly and came from non-depleted graft cells. Over the following months the frequencies of hyperexpanded clones went down, and after one year T-cell counts and TCRbeta diversity were mostly credited to newly produced T cells.

The sequence was obtained from a male patient aged 10 to 17 who had a stem cell transplant for acute lymphoblastic leukemia, so the T cells may come from the graft donor. The material was PBMCs, mostly from graft donor cells, obtained 180 days after TCRalphabeta/CD19-depleted stem cell transplant.

CDR3 reads: CASSLRIGTVAKNIQYF. The sequenced DNA is TGTGCCAGCAGCTTGCGGATCGGGACAGTAGCCAAAAACATTCAGTACTTC. The chain joins TRBV5-5 to TRBJ2-4; a stretch of 7 junction bases matches TRBD1. The cysteine opens and the phenylalanine closes a CDR3 of 17 amino acids. The CDR3 DNA has 51 bases and is translated from base 1. CDR1 SGHKS and CDR2 YYEKEE are derived from the germline V gene (reference sequence). The germline V and J ends show losses of 1 base and 0 bases respectively, and no gene match explains 7 bases of the junction.